Following are 11 T cell receptor beta chains from one sample sequenced in a study of blood T cell repertoires in COVID-19. TCRdb's table, derived via immunoSEQ multiplex PCR, lists solely in-frame clones and lacks some. The sample consists of roughly 200,000 clones, approximately 80% of them appearing once. Sequencing input: peripheral blood. These receptors were taken from a human donor in a cohort sampled during active COVID-19.

In DNA, the CDR3 is TGTGCCAGCAGCGATCAACAGGGGGCTCGACAGCCCCAGCATTTT. Its translation: CASSDQQGARQPQHF. This chain uses TRBV28 with TRBJ1-5; TRBD1 matches at 9 bases. Germline CDR1 is MDHEN and CDR2 is SYDVKM. V lost 6 bases, J lost 7 bases, and 10 bases stayed unmatched. The CDR3 contains 15 residues.

The CDR3 protein is CATSRGTKLSSSTDTQYF. For the CDR3, the DNA is TGTGCCACCAGCAGAGGGACTAAACTTAGCTCTAGCACAGATACGCAGTATTTT. This chain joins TRBV15 and TRBJ2-3; a weak D match, TRBD2 (6 bases). CDR3 size: 18 residues. Looked up from germline, CDR1 is LNHNV and CDR2 is YYDKDF (reference sequence). The V end was cut by 1 base, the J end by 0 bases, with 17 bases between.

The V and J genes are TRBV6-5 and TRBJ2-5; D might be TRBD1 (6 bases). Germline V CDR1 and CDR2: MNHEY, SVGAGI. V gave up 8 bases and J gave up 1 base, with 11 bases separating them. The CDR3 length is 13 residues. The DNA of the CDR3 is TGTGCCAGCTCGGGACACCCCCAAGAGACCCAGTACTTC. Encoded protein: CASSGHPQETQYF.

The rearrangement links TRBV10-3 to TRBJ2-7, with unresolved D. From germline, CDR1 is ENHRY and CDR2 SYGVKD. Between the trimmed V and J ends, which lost 10 bases and 0 bases, there was a span of 16 bases. The CDR3 loop spans 14 amino acids. CDR3 loop: CATMAAVRSYEQYF. As DNA, the CDR3 is TGTGCCACCATGGCGGCGGTCCGCTCCTACGAGCAGTACTTC.

This chain links TRBV5-6 with TRBJ2-7; D perhaps matches TRBD1 (6 bases). Trimming pared 10 bases from V and 6 bases from J, leaving 20 bases between. The CDR3 is 13 residues long. CDR1 and CDR2 (germline): SGHDT, YYEEEE. CDR3 DNA: TGTGCCGGCTCCAGGGGACCGGGACCCGAGCAGTACTTC. Protein product: CAGSRGPGPEQYF. The whole variable domain, filled in from reference TRBV5-6 and TRBJ2-7, reads DAGVTQSPTHLIKTRGQQVTLRCSPKSGHDTVSWYQQALGQGPQFIFQYYEEEERQRGNFPDRFSGHQFPNYSSELNVNALLLGDSALYLCAGSRGPGPEQYFGPGTRLTVT.

V usage is TRBV5-1 and J usage is TRBJ2-1; possible D gene TRBD1, 6 bases. V lost 5 bases and J 0 bases, leaving 12 bases between the germline ends. Germline lookup yields CDR1 SGHRS and CDR2 YFSETQ. The CDR3 is made up of 15 amino acids. The CDR3 loop reads CASRGGISSYNEQFF. CDR3 DNA sequence: TGCGCCAGCAGAGGGGGAATCAGCTCCTACAATGAGCAGTTCTTC.

The J gene is TRBJ2-7, the V gene TRBV28; a possible D gene is TRBD2 (6 bases). The CDR3 contains 13 residues. The V end was cut by 7 bases, the J end by 6 bases, with 16 bases between. Germline V CDR1 and CDR2: MDHEN, SYDVKM. CDR3 sequence (DNA): TGTGCCAGCACCCGACTAGACTTTCCCGAGCAGTACTTC. This codes for CASTRLDFPEQYF.

The gene calls are TRBV19 and TRBJ1-2; 7 bases are a match to TRBD1. There are 15 residues in the CDR3. The J segment lost 2 bases and the V segment lost 9 bases, leaving 12 bases of the junction unmatched. CDR1 is LNHDA and CDR2 is SQIVND in the germline V gene (reference sequence). The CDR3 is CASRRDRRPNYGYTF. The CDR3 region has the DNA TGTGCCAGCAGACGGGACAGAAGGCCCAACTATGGCTACACCTTC.

The gene calls are TRBV6-5 and TRBJ2-7, with D perhaps matching TRBD1 (5 bases). Trimming removed 1 base at V and 7 bases at J, with 11 bases between. Germline V lookup: CDR1 MNHEY, CDR2 SVGAGI. The CDR3 is made up of 13 amino acids. In nucleotides, the CDR3 is TGTGCCAGCAGTTACTACGGCCAGGGAGAGCAGTACTTC. It encodes CASSYYGQGEQYF.

This CDR3 is CASRQDRGTDTQYF. The CDR3, as DNA: TGTGCCAGCAGACAGGACAGAGGCACAGATACGCAGTATTTT. The gene calls are TRBV6-5 and TRBJ2-3, with D possibly TRBD1 on 6 matching bases. Trimming stripped 6 bases from V and 1 base from J, with 11 bases between. Germline values: CDR1 MNHEY, CDR2 SVGAGI. The CDR3 spans 14 residues.

The chain employs TRBV19 and TRBJ2-2, with D tentatively TRBD1 (6 bases). The length of the CDR3 is 12 residues. V shed 10 bases and J shed 7 bases, with 13 bases lying between them. Per the germline V gene, CDR1 is LNHDA and CDR2 is SQIVND (reference sequence). The DNA for the CDR3 is TGTGCCACCTCAGGGGCGGTCGGGGAGCTGTTTTTT. This sequence encodes CATSGAVGELFF.